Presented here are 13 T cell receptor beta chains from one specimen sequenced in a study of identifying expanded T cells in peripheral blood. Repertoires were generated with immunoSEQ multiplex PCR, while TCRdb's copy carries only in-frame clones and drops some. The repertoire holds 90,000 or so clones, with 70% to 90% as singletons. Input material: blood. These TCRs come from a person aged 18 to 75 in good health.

The CDR3 reads CASRTGTGVSDGYTF. Written as DNA, the CDR3 is TGCGCCAGCAGGACCGGGACAGGGGTTTCAGATGGCTACACCTTC. The J gene is TRBJ1-2, the V gene TRBV5-1, with 10 bases aligning to TRBD1. The CDR3 has 15 residues. Losses at the gene ends were 5 bases for V and 6 bases for J; bases not matched to a gene: 10. The V gene's germline CDR1 is SGHRS and CDR2 YFSETQ.

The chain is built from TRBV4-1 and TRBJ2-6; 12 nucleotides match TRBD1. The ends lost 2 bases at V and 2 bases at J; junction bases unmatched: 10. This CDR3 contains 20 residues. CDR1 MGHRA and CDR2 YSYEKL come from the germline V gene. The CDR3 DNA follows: TGCGCCAGCAGCCAACGAACCCTGGGACAGGGGGCAACTGGGGCCAACGTCCTGACTTTC. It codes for CASSQRTLGQGATGANVLTF.

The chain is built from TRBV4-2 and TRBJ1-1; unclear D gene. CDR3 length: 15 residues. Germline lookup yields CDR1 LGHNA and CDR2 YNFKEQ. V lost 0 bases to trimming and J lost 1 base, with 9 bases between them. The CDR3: CASSQDRFRNTEAFF. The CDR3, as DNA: TGTGCCAGCAGCCAAGATAGGTTTAGGAACACTGAAGCTTTCTTT.

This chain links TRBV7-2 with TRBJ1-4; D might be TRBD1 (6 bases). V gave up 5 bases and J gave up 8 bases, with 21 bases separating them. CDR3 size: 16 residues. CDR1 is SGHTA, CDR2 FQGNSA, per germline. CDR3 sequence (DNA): TGTGCCAGCAGCCCGAGAGTCCGGGGGGCGGGAGAAAAACTGTTTTTT. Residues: CASSPRVRGAGEKLFF.

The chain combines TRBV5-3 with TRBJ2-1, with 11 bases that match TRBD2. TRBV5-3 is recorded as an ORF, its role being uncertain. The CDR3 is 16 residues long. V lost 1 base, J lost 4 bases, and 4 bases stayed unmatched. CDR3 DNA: TGTGCCAGAAGCTTGCGGGGACTAGCGGAATACAATGAGCAGTTCTTC. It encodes CARSLRGLAEYNEQFF.

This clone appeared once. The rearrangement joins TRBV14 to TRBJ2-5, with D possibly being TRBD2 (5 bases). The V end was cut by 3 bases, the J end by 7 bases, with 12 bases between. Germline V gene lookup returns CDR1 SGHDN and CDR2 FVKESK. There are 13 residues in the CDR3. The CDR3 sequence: CASSQDSRGTQYF. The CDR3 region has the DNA TGTGCCAGCAGCCAGGACTCTCGGGGGACCCAGTACTTC.

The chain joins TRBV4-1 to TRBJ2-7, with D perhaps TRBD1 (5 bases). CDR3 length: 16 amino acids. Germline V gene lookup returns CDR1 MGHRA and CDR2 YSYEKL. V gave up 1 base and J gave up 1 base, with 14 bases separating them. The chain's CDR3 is CASSQVIGAGSYEQYF. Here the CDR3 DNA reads TGCGCCAGCAGCCAAGTAATAGGAGCAGGGTCCTACGAGCAGTACTTC.

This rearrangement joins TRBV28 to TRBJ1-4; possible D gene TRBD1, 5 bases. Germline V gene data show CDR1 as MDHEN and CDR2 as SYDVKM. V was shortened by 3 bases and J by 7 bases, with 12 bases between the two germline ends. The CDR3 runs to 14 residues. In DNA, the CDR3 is TGTGCCAGCAGTTTTTCCAGGGCGGCTGAAAAACTGTTTTTT. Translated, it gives CASSFSRAAEKLFF. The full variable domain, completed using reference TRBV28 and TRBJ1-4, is DVKVTQSSRYLVKRTGEKVFLECVQDMDHENMFWYRQDPGLGLRLIYFSYDVKMKEKGDIPEGYSVSREKKERFSLILESASTNQTSMYLCASSFSRAAEKLFFGSGTQLSVL.

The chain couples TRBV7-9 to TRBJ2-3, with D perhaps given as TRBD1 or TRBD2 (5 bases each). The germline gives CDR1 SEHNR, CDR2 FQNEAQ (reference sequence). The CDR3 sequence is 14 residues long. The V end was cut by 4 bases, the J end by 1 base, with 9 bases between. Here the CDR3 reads CASSWGIGTDTQYF. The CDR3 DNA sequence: TGTGCCAGCAGCTGGGGGATTGGCACAGATACGCAGTATTTT.

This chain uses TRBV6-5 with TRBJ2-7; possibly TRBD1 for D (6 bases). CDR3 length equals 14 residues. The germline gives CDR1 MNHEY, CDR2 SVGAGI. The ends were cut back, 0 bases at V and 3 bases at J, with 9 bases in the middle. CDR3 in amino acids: CASSYSRDNYEQYF. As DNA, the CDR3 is TGTGCCAGCAGTTACTCCAGGGACAACTACGAGCAGTACTTC.

The CDR3 spells CASSPGVAVSYEQYF. The CDR3 nucleotides are TGTGCCAGCAGCCCCGGGGTAGCGGTTAGCTACGAGCAGTACTTC. The rearrangement joins TRBV13 to TRBJ2-7, with D possibly matching TRBD2 (6 bases). V lost 5 bases and J 3 bases, leaving 17 bases between the germline ends. In germline, CDR1 is PRHDT, CDR2 FYEKMQ (reference sequence). CDR3 length: 15 amino acids. The complete variable domain, with remaining parts taken from reference TRBV13 and TRBJ2-7, reads AAGVIQSPRHLIKEKRETATLKCYPIPRHDTVYWYQQGPGQDPQFLISFYEKMQSDKGSIPDRFSAQQFSDYHSELNMSSLELGDSALYFCASSPGVAVSYEQYFGPGTRLTVT.

Here the CDR3 DNA reads TGTGCCAGCAGCTTGGGACAGCTAGTTACAGATACGCAGTATTTT. Its translation: CASSLGQLVTDTQYF. The V gene is TRBV5-4, the J gene TRBJ2-3; D might be TRBD1 (5 bases). The ends were cut back, 0 bases at V and 3 bases at J, with 11 bases in the middle. This CDR3 is built from 15 residues. Germline V gene data show CDR1 as SGHNT and CDR2 as YYREEE (reference sequence).

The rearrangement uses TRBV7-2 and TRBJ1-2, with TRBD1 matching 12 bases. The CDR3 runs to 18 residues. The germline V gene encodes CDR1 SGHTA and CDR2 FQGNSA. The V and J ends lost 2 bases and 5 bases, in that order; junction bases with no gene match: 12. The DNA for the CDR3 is TGTGCCAGCAGCTTACGGGGTGTGGGACAGGGGGCGTTGTATGGCTACACCTTC. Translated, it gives CASSLRGVGQGALYGYTF.